The clone carrying this TCR beta chain showed up just a few times. The sample belongs to a study of blood T cells in healthy people across ages. Together with a sample-barcoded 5' primer, a J-beta primer mix was included in a second PCR lasting about 7 to 11 cycles. Unique molecular identifiers of 12 random nucleotides labeled each cDNA. TCRdb re-called the 5' RACE reads with MiXCR, one entry per CDR3 protein. In the table there are over a million distinct CDR3 sequences, approximately 25% of which are singletons. This sample also appeared in a second study, on T cells of mothers and their children. That work adds: For cDNA synthesis, the complete extracted RNA was used (1.5 ug per 15 ul).

This TCR came from a girl aged 2 to 9 in good health. The material sequenced was blood.

Here the CDR3 DNA reads TGCAGCGCCGGCTTGGGATTGGAGACCCAGTACTTC. Translated: CSAGLGLETQYF. V usage is TRBV29-1 and J usage is TRBJ2-5; D uncertain. The CDR3 is made up of 12 amino acids. V was pared by 7 bases and J by 5 bases, with 14 bases between. Germline loops: CDR1 SQVTM, CDR2 ANQGSEA.